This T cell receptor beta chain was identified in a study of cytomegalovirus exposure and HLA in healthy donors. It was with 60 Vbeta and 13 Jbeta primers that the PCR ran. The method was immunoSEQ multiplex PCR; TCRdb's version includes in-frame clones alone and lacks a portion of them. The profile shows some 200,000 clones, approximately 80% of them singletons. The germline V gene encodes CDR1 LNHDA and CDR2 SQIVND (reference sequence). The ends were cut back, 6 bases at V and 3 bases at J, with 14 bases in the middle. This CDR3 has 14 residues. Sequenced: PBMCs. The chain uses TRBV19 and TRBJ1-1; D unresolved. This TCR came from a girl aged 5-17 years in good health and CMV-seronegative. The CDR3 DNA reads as TGTGCCAGTAGGGAAGGAGGTTGGCACACTGAAGCTTTCTTT. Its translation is CASREGGWHTEAFF.